A single sample gave rise to the 25 T cell receptor beta chains below, sequenced in a study of T cells in Graves' hyperthyroidism and ophthalmopathy. Amplification of TCR beta CDR3 regions was performed using RNA transcripts as template. Using the HTBI primer set, a first-round RT-PCR was run on the TCR CDR3. TCRdb processed the multiplex PCR reads anew with MiXCR; each CDR3 protein has one entry. The repertoire includes about 580,000 distinct CDR3 sequences, approximately 15% of them detected once, and roughly 5.5% sits in the top ten. The sequencing input was blood. Receptors were obtained from a woman in her twenties or thirties with Graves' hyperthyroidism that later progressed to Graves' ophthalmopathy.

This clonotype has only a few counts. The V and J genes are TRBV10-3 and TRBJ2-3, with D hard to call. Germline V gives CDR1 ENHRY, CDR2 SYGVKD. The CDR3 covers 13 residues. V lost 4 bases, J lost 0 bases, and 5 bases lay in between. CDR3 residues: CAISGKSTDTQYF. The CDR3 DNA reads as TGTGCCATCAGTGGGAAAAGCACAGATACGCAGTATTTT.

This clonotype appeared many times. The CDR3 DNA sequence: TGTGCCAGCAGTTACTCATTTGCGAGCTCCTACAATGAGCAGTTCTTC. Residues: CASSYSFASSYNEQFF. The chain links TRBV6-5 to TRBJ2-1; D is uncertain. The CDR3 has 16 amino acids. Germline CDR1 and CDR2: MNHEY and SVGAGI. Deletions cut 0 bases from V and 0 bases from J, with 9 bases between.

This clonotype showed up many times. The gene calls are TRBV27 and TRBJ2-7; 8 positions match TRBD1. With 0 bases clipped from V and 4 bases from J, the junction kept 5 bases outside the gene matches. CDR1 is MNHEY and CDR2 is SMNVEV in the germline V gene (reference sequence). This CDR3 comprises 15 residues. CDR3 residues: CASSLSTGVRYEQYF. The CDR3 DNA follows: TGTGCCAGCAGTTTATCGACAGGGGTGAGGTACGAGCAGTACTTC.

This clonotype was found many times. V is TRBV7-8 and J is TRBJ2-3, with D perhaps TRBD1 (6 bases). V was pared by 3 bases and J by 0 bases, with 13 bases between. This CDR3 has 16 residues. Germline V gene data show CDR1 as SGHVS and CDR2 as FQNEAQ. The CDR3 region is CASSLWSGASTDTQYF. DNA of the CDR3: TGTGCCAGCAGCTTGTGGTCAGGGGCCAGCACAGATACGCAGTATTTT.

This clonotype was recorded at least ten times. In DNA, the CDR3 is TGTGCCATCAGTGATTACCTGGGTTGGACAGGGGGAGATAATTCACCCCTCCACTTT. Its protein is CAISDYLGWTGGDNSPLHF. This chain connects TRBV10-3 to TRBJ1-6, with 10 bases aligning to TRBD1. The CDR3 contains 19 residues. With 3 bases clipped from V and 5 bases from J, the junction kept 13 bases outside the gene matches. Looked up from germline, CDR1 is ENHRY and CDR2 is SYGVKD.

This clonotype has only a few counts. The chain carries TRBV3-1 and TRBJ2-5, with D unclear. This CDR3 contains 14 residues. V was clipped by 2 bases and J by 4 bases, with 11 bases between them. Looked up from germline, CDR1 is LGHDT and CDR2 is YNNKEL (reference sequence). CDR3 in amino acids: CASSQLYLPETQYF. Written as DNA, the CDR3 is TGTGCCAGCAGCCAATTGTATCTTCCAGAGACCCAGTACTTC.

This chain uses TRBV7-9 with TRBJ1-1; TRBD1 matches at 9 bases. V was clipped by 6 bases and J by 5 bases; unmatched bases: 10. This CDR3 is 15 amino acids long. Looked up from germline, CDR1 is SEHNR and CDR2 is FQNEAQ (reference sequence). This CDR3 reads CASSQTTGGLTEAFF. CDR3 nucleotide sequence: TGTGCCAGCAGTCAAACGACAGGGGGTTTGACTGAAGCTTTCTTT.

This clonotype has ten or more counts. The chain employs TRBV5-1 and TRBJ2-5; D is perhaps TRBD2 (5 bases). V was clipped by 4 bases and J by 5 bases, with 15 bases between them. The CDR3 runs 14 residues. Looked up from germline, CDR1 is SGHRS and CDR2 is YFSETQ. The CDR3 region has the DNA TGCGCCAGCAGCCTCTGGGAGATTTGGGAGACCCAGTACTTC. Amino acids: CASSLWEIWETQYF.

There are a few counts of this clonotype. The chain carries TRBV7-9 and TRBJ2-6; unclear D gene. The V end lost 5 bases, the J end lost 0 bases, and 5 bases lay between the germline ends. Germline CDR1 and CDR2: SEHNR and FQNEAQ (reference sequence). CDR3 size: 14 residues. CDR3 coding DNA: TGTGCCAGCAGCCACTTCTCTGGGGCCAACGTCCTGACTTTC. Encoded protein: CASSHFSGANVLTF.

This clonotype was seen a handful of times. This sequence may be a read error, since a much larger clone differs from it by one base. The chain joins TRBV2 to TRBJ1-5; 8 positions match TRBD1. CDR3 length: 12 amino acids. The V gene's germline CDR1 is SNHLY and CDR2 FYNNEI. CDR3 in DNA: TGTGCCGGCAGTGGACAGGGAGTAGCCCAGCATTTT. The encoded protein is CAGSGQGVAQHF.

The chain couples TRBV3-1 to TRBJ1-2; D is ambiguous. The V and J ends lost 4 bases and 8 bases respectively, with 20 bases between them. This CDR3 has 15 residues. Germline V gene data show CDR1 as LGHDT and CDR2 as YNNKEL (reference sequence). The CDR3, as DNA: TGTGCCAGCAGCCCGACTTCAGGAGGGATCAACGGCTACACCTTC. Residues: CASSPTSGGINGYTF.

There are many counts of this clonotype. CDR3 in DNA: TGCAGTGCTAGAGGTTCGGGGGGATATACAGATACGCAGTATTTT. Encoded protein: CSARGSGGYTDTQYF. The chain employs TRBV20-1 and TRBJ2-3; 7 nucleotides line up with TRBD2. J gave up 3 bases and V 1 base, and 7 bases lay outside the gene matches. The CDR3 extends over 15 amino acids. Per the germline V gene, CDR1 is DFQATT and CDR2 is SNEGSKA (reference sequence).

This clonotype was observed a handful of times. This chain links TRBV4-1 with TRBJ1-1, with D unclear. The V end lost 6 bases, the J end lost 4 bases, and 15 bases lay between the germline ends. Germline CDR1 MGHRA, CDR2 YSYEKL. CDR3 length: 14 residues. CDR3 in DNA: TGCGCCAGCAGTCCGAACCCGGGAGGCACTGAAGCTTTCTTT. Translating gives CASSPNPGGTEAFF.

This clonotype was found many times. V is TRBV7-9 and J is TRBJ2-3, with TRBD2 as a possible D gene (5 bases). The CDR3 consists of 15 residues. CDR1 is SEHNR, CDR2 FQNEAQ, per germline (reference sequence). Trimming removed 4 bases at V and 2 bases at J, with 13 bases between. This CDR3 reads CASSSPGDNTDTQYF. CDR3 coding DNA: TGTGCCAGCAGCTCCCCCGGGGATAACACAGATACGCAGTATTTT.

This clonotype turned up a few times. The V call is TRBV19, the J call TRBJ1-2; D not certain. Trimming stripped 3 bases from V and 4 bases from J, with 9 bases between. CDR1 is LNHDA, CDR2 SQIVND, per germline (reference sequence). The CDR3 runs to 13 residues. The CDR3 protein is CASSIGATYGYTF. In DNA, the CDR3 is TGTGCCAGTAGTATCGGAGCCACCTATGGCTACACCTTC.

The J gene is TRBJ2-1, the V gene TRBV5-1; 14 positions match TRBD2. Germline CDR1 and CDR2: SGHRS and YFSETQ. Trimming at V came to 6 bases and at J to 6 bases, leaving 14 bases not matched to a gene. This CDR3 region has 18 residues. CDR3 region: CASTKSGTSGRRTNEQFF. In nucleotides, the CDR3 is TGCGCCAGCACTAAATCCGGGACTAGCGGGAGAAGGACCAATGAGCAGTTCTTC.

This clonotype was recorded many times. V usage is TRBV11-2 and J usage is TRBJ1-2, with D unresolved. CDR3 length: 16 amino acids. The germline CDR1 and CDR2 sequences are SGHAT and FQNNGV. The ends were cut back, 5 bases at V and 0 bases at J, with 16 bases in the middle. The CDR3 region is CASSTPPSSANYGYTF. As DNA, the CDR3 is TGTGCCAGCAGCACACCGCCCTCAAGCGCTAACTATGGCTACACCTTC.

This clonotype was seen repeatedly, ten times or more. The rearrangement links TRBV24-1 to TRBJ2-2; tentative D call: TRBD2 (6 bases). V dropped 9 bases and J dropped 5 bases, with 24 bases sitting between them. The germline V gene has CDR1 KGHDR and CDR2 SFDVKD. CDR3 length: 17 amino acids. CDR3: CATGSGRGVGGTGELFF. The CDR3 bases are TGTGCCACCGGATCCGGTAGAGGGGTTGGAGGGACCGGGGAGCTGTTTTTT.

This clonotype appeared many times. The chain has TRBV2 and TRBJ1-2; tentative D call: TRBD1 (5 bases). In germline, CDR1 is SNHLY, CDR2 FYNNEI. The V and J ends lost 7 bases and 6 bases respectively, with 15 bases between them. CDR3 size: 13 residues. This CDR3 reads CASKGGAFDGYTF. The CDR3, as DNA: TGTGCCAGCAAGGGAGGGGCTTTTGATGGCTACACCTTC.

In this sample, this clonotype turned up many times. V and J are TRBV24-1 and TRBJ1-3; D perhaps matches TRBD1 (6 bases). Per the germline V gene, CDR1 is KGHDR and CDR2 is SFDVKD. V was shortened by 1 base and J by 4 bases, with 19 bases between the two germline ends. CDR3 size: 18 residues. The CDR3 reads CATSDLEGDKAHGNTIYF. The CDR3, as DNA: TGTGCCACCAGTGATTTAGAAGGGGACAAGGCGCACGGAAACACCATATATTTT.

This clonotype was counted at least ten times. The rearrangement joins TRBV19 to TRBJ2-5; 9 bases agree with TRBD1. This CDR3 is built from 16 residues. The J segment lost 2 bases and the V segment lost 3 bases, leaving 7 bases of the junction unmatched. Germline CDR1 and CDR2: LNHDA and SQIVND (reference sequence). In DNA form, the CDR3 reads TGTGCCAGTAGTATTTCCTCCGGGACAGGGCAAGAGACCCAGTACTTC. This codes for CASSISSGTGQETQYF. Variable domain in full (rest from reference TRBV19 and TRBJ2-5): DGGITQSPKYLFRKEGQNVTLSCEQNLNHDAMYWYRQDPGQGLRLIYYSQIVNDFQKGDIAEGYSVSREKKESFPLTVTSAQKNPTAFYLCASSISSGTGQETQYFGPGTRLLVL.

This clonotype has more than one count but fewer than ten. V and J are TRBV27 and TRBJ2-1; TRBD2 matches at 9 bases. Trimming took 2 bases from V and 6 from J; bases not matched to a gene: 8. The germline gives CDR1 MNHEY, CDR2 SMNVEV (reference sequence). The length of the CDR3 is 16 residues. The CDR3 nucleotides are TGTGCCAGCAGTTTACTCGGGACTAGCTCCATCAATGAGCAGTTCTTC. Amino acids: CASSLLGTSSINEQFF.

This clonotype was counted at least ten times. V gene TRBV18 combines with J gene TRBJ2-5; 8 bases align to TRBD1. The V and J ends lost 3 bases and 9 bases, in that order; junction bases with no gene match: 6. The CDR3 is made up of 13 amino acids. CDR1 KGHSH and CDR2 LQKENI come from the germline V gene. Here the CDR3 DNA reads TGTGCCAGCTCACCGACAGGGGCTAGGTCCCAGTACTTC. It codes for CASSPTGARSQYF.

This clonotype was seen more than once but under ten times. The chain combines TRBV29-1 with TRBJ2-3; 8 bases agree with TRBD2. From germline, CDR1 is SQVTM and CDR2 ANQGSEA. The CDR3 totals 13 residues. The DNA of the CDR3 is TGCAACGTAGGTAGCGGGAACACAGATACGCAGTATTTT. Protein product: CNVGSGNTDTQYF.

Many counts were recorded for this clonotype. The chain recombines TRBV28 with TRBJ1-6; D call uncertain. CDR1 and CDR2 from the germline V gene are MDHEN and SYDVKM. The CDR3 loop spans 15 amino acids. Trimming shortened V by 4 bases and J by 5 bases, and 12 bases separated the two germline ends. CDR3 nucleotide sequence: TGTGCCAGCAGTTCACCGCGCGGTGATAATTCACCCCTCCACTTT. This codes for CASSSPRGDNSPLHF. The complete variable domain, with remaining parts taken from reference TRBV28 and TRBJ1-6, reads DVKVTQSSRYLVKRTGEKVFLECVQDMDHENMFWYRQDPGLGLRLIYFSYDVKMKEKGDIPEGYSVSREKKERFSLILESASTNQTSMYLCASSSPRGDNSPLHFGNGTRLTVT.